The T cell receptor beta chain under discussion was sequenced for a study of CD8 T cells in ankylosing spondylitis. TCRdb ran MiXCR on the 5' RACE reads and lists one entry per CDR3 protein. The table lists tens of thousands of distinct CDR3 sequences, about 10% of them singletons. Study conclusions and caveats: From matched ankylosing spondylitis synovial fluid, disease-linked clones were reportedly recovered at significantly enriched levels.

This clonotype was detected ten times or more. The antigen is not known. Germline lookup yields CDR1 SQVTM and CDR2 ANQGSEA. V shed 4 bases and J shed 8 bases, with 16 bases lying between them. This CDR3 has 13 residues. This TCR derives from a male donor with ankylosing spondylitis or in good health (not recorded which). The chain employs TRBV29-1 and TRBJ2-3; TRBD2 is a possible D gene (7 bases). Input material: blood, either unsorted or a sorted T cell fraction (not recorded which). For the CDR3, the DNA is TGCAGCGTTGGAGAGGCGGGGGCACCTACGCAGTATTTT. Translating gives CSVGEAGAPTQYF.